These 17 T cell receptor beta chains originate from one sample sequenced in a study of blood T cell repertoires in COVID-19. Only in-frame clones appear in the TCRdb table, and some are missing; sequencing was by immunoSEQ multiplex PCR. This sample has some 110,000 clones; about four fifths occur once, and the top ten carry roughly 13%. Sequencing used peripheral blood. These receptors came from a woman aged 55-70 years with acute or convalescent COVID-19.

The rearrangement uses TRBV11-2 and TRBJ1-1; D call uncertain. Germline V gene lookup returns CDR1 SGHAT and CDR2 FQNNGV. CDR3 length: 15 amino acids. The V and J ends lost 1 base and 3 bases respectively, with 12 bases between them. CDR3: CASSLAGSSDTEAFF. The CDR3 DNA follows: TGTGCCAGCAGCTTAGCAGGATCGAGTGACACTGAAGCTTTCTTT. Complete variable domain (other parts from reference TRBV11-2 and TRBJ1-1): EAGVAQSPRYKIIEKRQSVAFWCNPISGHATLYWYQQILGQGPKLLIQFQNNGVVDDSQLPKDRFSAERLKGVDSTLKIQPAKLEDSAVYLCASSLAGSSDTEAFFGQGTRLTVV.

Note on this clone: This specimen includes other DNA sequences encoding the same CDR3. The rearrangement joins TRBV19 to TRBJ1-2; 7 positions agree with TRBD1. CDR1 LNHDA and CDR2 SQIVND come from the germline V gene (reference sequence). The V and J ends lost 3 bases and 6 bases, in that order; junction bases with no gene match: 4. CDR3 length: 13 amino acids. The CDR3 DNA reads TGTGCCAGTAGTATCGGCAGGGGGAATGGCTACACCTTC. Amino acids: CASSIGRGNGYTF.

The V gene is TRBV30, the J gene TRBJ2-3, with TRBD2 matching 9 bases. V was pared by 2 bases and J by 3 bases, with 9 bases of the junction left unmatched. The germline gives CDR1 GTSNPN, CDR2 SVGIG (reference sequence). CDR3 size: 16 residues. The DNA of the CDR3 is TGTGCCTGGAGTTGGGTAGCGGGAGAAGGGACAGATACGCAGTATTTT. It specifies CAWSWVAGEGTDTQYF.

The CDR3 reads CATSRLTGGDSPLHF. DNA of the CDR3: TGTGCCACCAGCAGGTTGACAGGGGGCGATTCACCCCTCCACTTT. This chain uses TRBV15 with TRBJ1-6; TRBD1 matches 10 bases. Losses at the gene ends were 3 bases for V and 8 bases for J; bases not matched to a gene: 4. The germline V gene has CDR1 LNHNV and CDR2 YYDKDF (reference sequence). The CDR3 loop spans 15 amino acids.

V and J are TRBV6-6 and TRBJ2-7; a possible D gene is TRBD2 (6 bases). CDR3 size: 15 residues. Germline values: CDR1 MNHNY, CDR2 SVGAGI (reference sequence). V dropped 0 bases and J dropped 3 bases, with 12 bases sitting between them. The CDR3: CASSYSSRGDYEQYF. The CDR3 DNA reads TGTGCCAGCAGTTACTCTTCCCGCGGGGACTACGAGCAGTACTTC.

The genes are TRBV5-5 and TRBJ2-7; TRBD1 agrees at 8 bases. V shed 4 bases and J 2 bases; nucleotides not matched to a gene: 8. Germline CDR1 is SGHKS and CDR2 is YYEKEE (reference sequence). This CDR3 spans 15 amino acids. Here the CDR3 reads CASSENTGGPYEQYF. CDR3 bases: TGTGCCAGCAGCGAGAATACAGGGGGACCCTACGAGCAGTACTTC.

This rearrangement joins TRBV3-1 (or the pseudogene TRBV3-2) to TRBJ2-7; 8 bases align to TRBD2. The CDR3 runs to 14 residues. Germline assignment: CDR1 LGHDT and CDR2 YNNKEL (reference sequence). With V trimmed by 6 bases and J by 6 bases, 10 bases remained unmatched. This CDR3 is CASSQLAAQGEQYF. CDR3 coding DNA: TGTGCCAGCAGTCAACTAGCGGCCCAGGGCGAGCAGTACTTC.

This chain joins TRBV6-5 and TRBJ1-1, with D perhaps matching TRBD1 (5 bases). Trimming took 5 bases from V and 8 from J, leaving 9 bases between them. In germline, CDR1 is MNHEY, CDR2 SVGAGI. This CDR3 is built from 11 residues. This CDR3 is CASSRGPEAFF. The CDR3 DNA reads TGTGCCAGCAGTAGGGGTCCCGAAGCTTTCTTT.

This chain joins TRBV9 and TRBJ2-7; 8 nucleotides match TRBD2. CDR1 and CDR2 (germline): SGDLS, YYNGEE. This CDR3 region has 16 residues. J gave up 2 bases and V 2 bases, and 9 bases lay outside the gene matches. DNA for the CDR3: TGTGCCAGCAGCGTCACCATAGCGGGGAAGCCCTACGAGCAGTACTTC. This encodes CASSVTIAGKPYEQYF.

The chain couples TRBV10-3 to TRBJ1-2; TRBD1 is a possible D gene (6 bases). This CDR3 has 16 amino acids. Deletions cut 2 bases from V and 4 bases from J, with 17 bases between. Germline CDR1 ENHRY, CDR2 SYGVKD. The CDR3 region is CAISEQGRGWFYGYTF. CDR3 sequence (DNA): TGTGCCATCAGTGAGCAGGGCAGGGGATGGTTCTATGGCTACACCTTC.

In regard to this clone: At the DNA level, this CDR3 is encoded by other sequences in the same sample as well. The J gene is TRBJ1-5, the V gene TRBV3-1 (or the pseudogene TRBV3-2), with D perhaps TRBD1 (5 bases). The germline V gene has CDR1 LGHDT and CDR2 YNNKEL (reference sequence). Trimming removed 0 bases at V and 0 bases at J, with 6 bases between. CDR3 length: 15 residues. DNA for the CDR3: TGTGCCAGCAGCCAAGACGGGGGTAGCAATCAGCCCCAGCATTTT. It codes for CASSQDGGSNQPQHF.

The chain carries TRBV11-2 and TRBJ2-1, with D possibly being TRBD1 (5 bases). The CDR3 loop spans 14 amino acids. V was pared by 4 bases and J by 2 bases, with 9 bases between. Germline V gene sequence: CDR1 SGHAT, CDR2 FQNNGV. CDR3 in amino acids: CASSSTAPYNEQFF. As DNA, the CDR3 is TGTGCCAGCAGCTCGACAGCCCCCTACAATGAGCAGTTCTTC.

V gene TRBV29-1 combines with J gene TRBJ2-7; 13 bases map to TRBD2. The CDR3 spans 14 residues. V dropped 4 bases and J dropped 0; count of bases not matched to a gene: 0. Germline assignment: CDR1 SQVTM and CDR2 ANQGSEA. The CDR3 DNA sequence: TGCAGCGTTGGGACTAGCGGGGGCTCCTACGAGCAGTACTTC. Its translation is CSVGTSGGSYEQYF.

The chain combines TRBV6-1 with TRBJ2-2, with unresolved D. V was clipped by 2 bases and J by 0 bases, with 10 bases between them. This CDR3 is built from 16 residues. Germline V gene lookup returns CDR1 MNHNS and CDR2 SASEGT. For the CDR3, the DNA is TGTGCCAGCAGTGAATTCTCCTACGCGAACACCGGGGAGCTGTTTTTT. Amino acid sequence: CASSEFSYANTGELFF.

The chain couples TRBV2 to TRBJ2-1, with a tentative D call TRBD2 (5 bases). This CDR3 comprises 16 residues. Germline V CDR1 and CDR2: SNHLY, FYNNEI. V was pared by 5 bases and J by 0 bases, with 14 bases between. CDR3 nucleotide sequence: TGTGCCAGCAGTCTCGGGGTACCGAGCTCCTACAATGAGCAGTTCTTC. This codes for CASSLGVPSSYNEQFF.

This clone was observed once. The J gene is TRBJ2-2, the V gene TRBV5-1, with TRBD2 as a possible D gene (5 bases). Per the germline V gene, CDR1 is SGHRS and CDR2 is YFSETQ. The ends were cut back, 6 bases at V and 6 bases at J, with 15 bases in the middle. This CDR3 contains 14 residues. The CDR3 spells CASNGDMDSGELFF. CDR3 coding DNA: TGCGCCAGCAACGGAGACATGGACTCCGGGGAGCTGTTTTTT.

CDR3 coding DNA: TGTGCCAGCAGACCTCACTCGGGGGATGAAAAACTGTTTTTT. It is translated as CASRPHSGDEKLFF. The genes are TRBV28 and TRBJ1-4, with D maybe TRBD1 (5 bases). CDR3 length: 14 amino acids. V was cut by 6 bases and J by 6 bases, with 14 bases left in between. Germline CDR1 and CDR2: MDHEN and SYDVKM.